A selection of T cell receptor beta chains follows, all from one sample in a study of T cells expressing NK-cell markers. Reanalyzing the 5' RACE reads, TCRdb keeps one entry per CDR3 protein, without DNA. The data include some 600,000 distinct CDR3 sequences; the top ten clones carry around 3.3%. The sequenced sample was blood T cells: a sorted CD56 or NKG2C T cell subset, CD4+ or CD8+ T cells, or bulk PBMC T cells (not recorded which). The receptors stem from a man between 18 and 35 years old in good health. Each CDR3 is given with its conserved first and last residue. Each record gives: V gene, J gene, CDR3 protein.

V gene: TRBV5-1; J gene: TRBJ2-2; CDR3 protein: CASSLRHEATGELFF
V gene: TRBV5-6; J gene: TRBJ2-1; CDR3 protein: CASSFAARLRGVDEQFF
V gene: TRBV24-1; J gene: TRBJ2-3; CDR3 protein: CATSDAPDDGSVTDTQYF
V gene: TRBV29-1; J gene: TRBJ2-7; CDR3 protein: CSVLDSRRSSYEQYF
V gene: TRBV11-2; J gene: TRBJ2-7; CDR3 protein: CASSRIRERGEQYF
V gene: TRBV7-3; J gene: TRBJ1-3; CDR3 protein: CASSLGQTPGNTIYF
V gene: TRBV3-1; J gene: TRBJ2-1; CDR3 protein: CASSQILQREIDEQFF
V gene: TRBV7-8; J gene: TRBJ2-1; CDR3 protein: CASSLGVGGLGDEQFF
V gene: TRBV4-1; J gene: TRBJ2-5; CDR3 protein: CASSQEVKETQYF
V gene: TRBV7-3; J gene: TRBJ2-1; CDR3 protein: CASSLTNNEQFF
V gene: TRBV7-2; J gene: TRBJ2-3; CDR3 protein: CASGERPSTDTQYF
V gene: TRBV4-1; J gene: TRBJ2-1; CDR3 protein: CASSQYGLASSYNEQFF
V gene: TRBV20-1; J gene: TRBJ2-2; CDR3 protein: CSASQGSNTGELFF
V gene: TRBV5-5; J gene: TRBJ1-1; CDR3 protein: CASRRSLGSPEAFF
V gene: TRBV29-1; J gene: TRBJ1-1; CDR3 protein: CSTRGWDTEAFF
V gene: TRBV6-5; J gene: TRBJ2-2; CDR3 protein: CASSYSAGSSNTGELFF
V gene: TRBV4-3; J gene: TRBJ2-5; CDR3 protein: CASSVGLAEETQYF
V gene: TRBV29-1; J gene: TRBJ1-1; CDR3 protein: CSVEKQGAGEAFF
V gene: TRBV7-9; J gene: TRBJ1-2; CDR3 protein: CASSSPKVGYGYTF
V gene: TRBV29-1; J gene: TRBJ2-5; CDR3 protein: CSVEEGAVPQETQYF
V gene: TRBV3-1; J gene: TRBJ2-1; CDR3 protein: CASSQVGQGSYNEQFF
V gene: TRBV13; J gene: TRBJ2-1; CDR3 protein: CASSTGPNYNEQFF
V gene: TRBV5-1; J gene: TRBJ1-5; CDR3 protein: CASSQGDGGNQPQHF
V gene: TRBV27; J gene: TRBJ2-3; CDR3 protein: CASSLSLPGDTDTQYF
V gene: TRBV27; J gene: TRBJ2-2; CDR3 protein: CASSLTGLGTGELFF